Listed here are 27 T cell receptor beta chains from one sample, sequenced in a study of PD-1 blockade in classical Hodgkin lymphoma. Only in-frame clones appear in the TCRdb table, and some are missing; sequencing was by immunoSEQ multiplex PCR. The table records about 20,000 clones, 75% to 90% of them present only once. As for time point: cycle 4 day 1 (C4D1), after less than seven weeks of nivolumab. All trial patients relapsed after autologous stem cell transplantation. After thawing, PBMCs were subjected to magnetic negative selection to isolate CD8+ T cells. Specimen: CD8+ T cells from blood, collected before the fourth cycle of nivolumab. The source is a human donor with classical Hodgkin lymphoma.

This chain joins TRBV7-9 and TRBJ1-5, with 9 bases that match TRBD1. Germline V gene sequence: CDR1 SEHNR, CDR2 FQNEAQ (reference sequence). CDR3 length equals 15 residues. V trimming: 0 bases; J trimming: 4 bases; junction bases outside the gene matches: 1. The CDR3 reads CASSLAGTGNQPQHF. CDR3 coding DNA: TGTGCCAGCAGCTTAGCCGGGACAGGGAATCAGCCCCAGCATTTT.

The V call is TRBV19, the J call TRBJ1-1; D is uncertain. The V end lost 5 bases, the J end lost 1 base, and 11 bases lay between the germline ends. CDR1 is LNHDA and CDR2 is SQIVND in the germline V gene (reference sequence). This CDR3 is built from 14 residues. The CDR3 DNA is TGTGCCAGTAGTTGGGCAATCTCGAACACTGAAGCTTTCTTT. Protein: CASSWAISNTEAFF.

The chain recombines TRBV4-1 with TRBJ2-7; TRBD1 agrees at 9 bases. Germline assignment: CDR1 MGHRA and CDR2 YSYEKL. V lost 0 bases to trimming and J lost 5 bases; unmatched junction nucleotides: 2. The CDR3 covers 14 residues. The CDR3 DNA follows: TGCGCCAGCAGCCAAGAGGGACAGGGCAACGAGCAGTACTTC. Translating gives CASSQEGQGNEQYF.

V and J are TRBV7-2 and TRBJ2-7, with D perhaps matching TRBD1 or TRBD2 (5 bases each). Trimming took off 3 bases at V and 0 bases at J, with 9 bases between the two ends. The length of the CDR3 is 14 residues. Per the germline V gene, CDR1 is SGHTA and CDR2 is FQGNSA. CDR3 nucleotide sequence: TGTGCCAGCAGCTTGGGGGTCAGCTCCTACGAGCAGTACTTC. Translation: CASSLGVSSYEQYF.

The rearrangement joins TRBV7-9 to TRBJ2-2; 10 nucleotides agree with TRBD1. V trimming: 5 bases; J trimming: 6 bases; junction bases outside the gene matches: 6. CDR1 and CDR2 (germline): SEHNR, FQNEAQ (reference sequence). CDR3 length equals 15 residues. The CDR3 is CASSGTGTGAGELFF. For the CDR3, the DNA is TGTGCCAGCAGCGGCACCGGGACAGGGGCCGGGGAGCTGTTTTTT.

The CDR3 DNA is TGTGCCAGCAGTCCCCCGCGGGGCACTGAAGCTTTCTTT. It codes for CASSPPRGTEAFF. The V call is TRBV28, the J call TRBJ1-1; D call uncertain. This CDR3 is built from 13 residues. The ends were cut back, 5 bases at V and 4 bases at J, with 11 bases in the middle. The germline CDR1 and CDR2 sequences are MDHEN and SYDVKM.

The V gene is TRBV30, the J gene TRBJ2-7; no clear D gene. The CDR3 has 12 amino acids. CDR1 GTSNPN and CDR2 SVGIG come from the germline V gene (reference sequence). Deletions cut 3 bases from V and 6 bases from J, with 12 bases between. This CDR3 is CAWSPQGIEQYF. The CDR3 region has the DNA TGTGCCTGGAGCCCCCAAGGGATCGAGCAGTACTTC.

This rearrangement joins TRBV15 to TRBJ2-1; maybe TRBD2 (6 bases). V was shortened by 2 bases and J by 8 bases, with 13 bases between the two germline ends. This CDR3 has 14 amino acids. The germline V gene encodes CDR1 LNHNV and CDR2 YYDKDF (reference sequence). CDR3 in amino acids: CATSRFYGGHEQFF. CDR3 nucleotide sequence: TGTGCCACCAGCAGATTTTACGGGGGTCATGAGCAGTTCTTC.

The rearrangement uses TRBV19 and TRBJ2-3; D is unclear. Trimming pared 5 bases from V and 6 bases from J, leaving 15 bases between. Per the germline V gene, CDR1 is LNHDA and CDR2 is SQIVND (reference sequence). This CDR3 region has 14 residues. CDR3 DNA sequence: TGTGCCAGTAGTTCGAGAGGTTGGCGGGATACGCAGTATTTT. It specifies CASSSRGWRDTQYF.

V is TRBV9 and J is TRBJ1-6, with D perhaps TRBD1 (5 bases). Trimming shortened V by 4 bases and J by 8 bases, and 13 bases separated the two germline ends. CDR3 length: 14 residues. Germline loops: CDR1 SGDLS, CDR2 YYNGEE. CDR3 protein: CASSSGRVDSPLHF. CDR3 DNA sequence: TGTGCCAGCAGCAGTGGCAGGGTGGATTCACCCCTCCACTTT.

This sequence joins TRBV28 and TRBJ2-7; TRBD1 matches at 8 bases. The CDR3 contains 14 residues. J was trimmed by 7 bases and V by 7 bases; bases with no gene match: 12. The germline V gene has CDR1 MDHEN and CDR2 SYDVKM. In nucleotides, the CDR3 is TGTGCCAGCAAGGGGGTGTCAGGGGGCGATGAGCAGTACTTC. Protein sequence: CASKGVSGGDEQYF.

The chain's CDR3 is CASSIQLAGVDTDTQYF. The CDR3 region has the DNA TGTGCCAGTAGTATTCAACTAGCGGGGGTGGACACAGATACGCAGTATTTT. The V and J genes are TRBV19 and TRBJ2-3, with 11 bases identical to TRBD2. Per germline, CDR1 LNHDA and CDR2 SQIVND (reference sequence). The CDR3 sequence is 17 residues long. The trim removed 3 bases at V and 2 bases at J, leaving 7 bases unmatched.

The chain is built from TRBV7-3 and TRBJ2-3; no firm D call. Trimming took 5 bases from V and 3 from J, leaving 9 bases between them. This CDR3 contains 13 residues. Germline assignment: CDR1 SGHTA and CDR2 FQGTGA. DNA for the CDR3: TGTGCCAGCAGCCCAGAGGATACAGATACGCAGTATTTT. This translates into CASSPEDTDTQYF.

The CDR3 DNA follows: TGCAGTGCCCGAATGGGGGGTGAGCAGTTCTTC. It specifies CSARMGGEQFF. The V gene is TRBV20-1, the J gene TRBJ2-1; possible D gene TRBD2, 6 bases. CDR3 length: 11 amino acids. Germline CDR1 reads DFQATT; CDR2 reads SNEGSKA (reference sequence). Trimming removed 6 bases at V and 9 bases at J, with 12 bases between.

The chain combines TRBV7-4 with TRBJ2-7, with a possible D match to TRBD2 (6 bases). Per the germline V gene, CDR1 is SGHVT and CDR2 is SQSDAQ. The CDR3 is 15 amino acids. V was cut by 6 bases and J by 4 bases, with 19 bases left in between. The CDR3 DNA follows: TGTGCCAGCAGGGGAGGTTTGACATATTTTTACGAGCAGTACTTC. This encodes CASRGGLTYFYEQYF.

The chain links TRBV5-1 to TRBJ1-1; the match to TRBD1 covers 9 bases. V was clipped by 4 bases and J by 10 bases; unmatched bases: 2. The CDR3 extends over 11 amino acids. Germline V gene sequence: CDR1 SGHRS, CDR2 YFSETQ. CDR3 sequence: CASSTGGRAFF. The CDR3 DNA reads TGCGCCAGCAGCACAGGGGGCAGAGCTTTCTTT.

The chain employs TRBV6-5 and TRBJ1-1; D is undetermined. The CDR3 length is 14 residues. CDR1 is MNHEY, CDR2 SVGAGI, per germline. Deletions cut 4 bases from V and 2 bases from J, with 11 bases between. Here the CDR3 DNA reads TGTGCCAGCAGTTTAACCGTGCTTAACACTGAAGCTTTCTTT. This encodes CASSLTVLNTEAFF.

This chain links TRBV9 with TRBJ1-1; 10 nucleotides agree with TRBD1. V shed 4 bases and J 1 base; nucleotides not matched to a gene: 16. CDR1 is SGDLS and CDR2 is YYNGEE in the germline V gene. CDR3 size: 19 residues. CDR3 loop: CASSPPSVPGQGWNTEAFF. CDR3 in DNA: TGTGCCAGCAGCCCCCCCTCAGTCCCGGGACAGGGGTGGAACACTGAAGCTTTCTTT.

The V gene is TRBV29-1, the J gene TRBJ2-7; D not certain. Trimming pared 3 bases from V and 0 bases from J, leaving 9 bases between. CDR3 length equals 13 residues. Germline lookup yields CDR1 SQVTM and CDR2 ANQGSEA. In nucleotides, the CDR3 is TGCAGCGTTGAGGGATCGGGCTCCTACGAGCAGTACTTC. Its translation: CSVEGSGSYEQYF.

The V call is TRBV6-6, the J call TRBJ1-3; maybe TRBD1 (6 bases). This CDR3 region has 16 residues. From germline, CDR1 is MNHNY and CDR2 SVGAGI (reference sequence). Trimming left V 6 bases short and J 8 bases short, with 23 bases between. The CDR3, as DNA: TGTGCCAGCAGCTCTACCCTCCTTGCGGGGGCGGACACCATATATTTT. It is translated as CASSSTLLAGADTIYF.

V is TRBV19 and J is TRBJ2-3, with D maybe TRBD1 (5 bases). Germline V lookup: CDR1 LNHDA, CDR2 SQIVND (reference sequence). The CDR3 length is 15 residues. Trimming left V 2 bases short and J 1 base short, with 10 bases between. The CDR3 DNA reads TGTGCCAGTAGTATATGGGGCGGCGGCACAGATACGCAGTATTTT. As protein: CASSIWGGGTDTQYF.

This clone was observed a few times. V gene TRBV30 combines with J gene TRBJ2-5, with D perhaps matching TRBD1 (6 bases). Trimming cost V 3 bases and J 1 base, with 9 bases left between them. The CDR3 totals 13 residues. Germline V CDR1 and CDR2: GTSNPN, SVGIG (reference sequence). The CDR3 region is CAWSRDTQETQYF. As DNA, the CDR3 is TGTGCCTGGAGCCGGGACACCCAAGAGACCCAGTACTTC.

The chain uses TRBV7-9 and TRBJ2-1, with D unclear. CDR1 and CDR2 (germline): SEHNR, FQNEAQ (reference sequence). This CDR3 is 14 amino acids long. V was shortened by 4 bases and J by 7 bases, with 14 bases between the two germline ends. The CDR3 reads CASSSHPVDNEQFF. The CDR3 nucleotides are TGTGCCAGCAGCTCCCACCCCGTGGATAATGAGCAGTTCTTC.

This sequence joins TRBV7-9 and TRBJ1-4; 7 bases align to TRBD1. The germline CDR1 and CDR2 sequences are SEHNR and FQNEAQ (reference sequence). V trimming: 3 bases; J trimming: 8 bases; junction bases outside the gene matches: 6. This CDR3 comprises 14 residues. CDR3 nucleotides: TGTGCCAGCAGCTTGAGCGGGACAGAAGAAAAACTGTTTTTT. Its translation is CASSLSGTEEKLFF.

This CDR3 reads CASSLSGLAGTSSYNEQFF. The CDR3 region has the DNA TGTGCCAGCAGTTTATCGGGACTAGCGGGGACCAGCTCCTACAATGAGCAGTTCTTC. V is TRBV27 and J is TRBJ2-1; 13 bases fit TRBD2. The CDR3 runs 19 residues. The V gene end was trimmed by 0 bases and the J gene end by 0 bases; junction bases not matched to a gene: 5. Germline-derived CDR1 and CDR2 are MNHEY and SMNVEV (reference sequence).

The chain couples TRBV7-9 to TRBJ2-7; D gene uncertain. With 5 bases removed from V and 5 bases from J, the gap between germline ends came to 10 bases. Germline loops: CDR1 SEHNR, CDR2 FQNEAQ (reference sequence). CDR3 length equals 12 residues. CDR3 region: CASSPPQDEQYF. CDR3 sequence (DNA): TGTGCCAGCAGCCCCCCCCAGGACGAGCAGTACTTC.

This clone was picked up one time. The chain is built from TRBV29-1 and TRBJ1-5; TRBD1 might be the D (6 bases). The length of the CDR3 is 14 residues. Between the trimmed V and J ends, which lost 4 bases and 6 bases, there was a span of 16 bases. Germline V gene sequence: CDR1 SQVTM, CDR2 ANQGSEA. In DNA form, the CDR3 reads TGCAGCGTTGCTACACAGGTAGGGGGTCAGCCCCAGCATTTT. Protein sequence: CSVATQVGGQPQHF.